The clone carrying this TCR beta chain appeared a few times. The antigen remains undetermined. The memory fraction was CD4+CD45RO+CD25- cells. Full-length variable regions came from constant-region reverse primers plus semi-nested Nested Universal Primer A PCR. TCRdb reanalysed the 5' RACE reads using MiXCR and keeps one entry per CDR3 protein. The sample shows around 37,000 distinct CDR3 sequences, over 25% of them seen only once. Whole-study results and caveats: Tumor memory CD4+ T cell TCR gene usage clustered with blood and lymph node memory CD4+ cells and lymph node naive CD4+ cells. Tumor Treg TCRs overlapped most with tumor naive CD4+ cells.

There are 15 residues in the CDR3. Trimming pared 6 bases from V and 7 bases from J, leaving 21 bases between. The germline gives CDR1 MNHEY, CDR2 SVGEGT. This chain links TRBV6-2 or TRBV6-3 with TRBJ1-2; D is ambiguous. This sequence was found in a female donor with breast cancer. Sequencing was done on a sample of memory CD4+ T cells sorted from a lymph node. Subset specified: memory CD4+ T cells, CD4+CD45RO+CD25-. This chain's CDR3 is CASRPTSGARGGYTF. The CDR3 nucleotides read TGTGCCAGCAGGCCAACCTCGGGAGCGAGAGGTGGCTACACCTTC.